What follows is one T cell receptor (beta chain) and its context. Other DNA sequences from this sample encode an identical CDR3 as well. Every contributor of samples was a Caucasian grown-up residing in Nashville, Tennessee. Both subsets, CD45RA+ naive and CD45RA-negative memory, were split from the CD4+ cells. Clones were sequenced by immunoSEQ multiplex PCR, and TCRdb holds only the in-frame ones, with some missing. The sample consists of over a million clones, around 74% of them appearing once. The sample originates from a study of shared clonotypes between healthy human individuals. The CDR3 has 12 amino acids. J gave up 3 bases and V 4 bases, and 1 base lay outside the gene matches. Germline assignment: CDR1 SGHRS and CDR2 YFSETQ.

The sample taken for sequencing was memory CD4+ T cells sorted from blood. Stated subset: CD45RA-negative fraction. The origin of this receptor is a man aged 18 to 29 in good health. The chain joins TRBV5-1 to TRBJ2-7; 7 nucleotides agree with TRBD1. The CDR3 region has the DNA TGCGCCAGCAGCAGGGACAGCTACGAGCAGTACTTC. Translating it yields CASSRDSYEQYF.